The T cell receptor beta chain described here comes from a study of PD-1 blockade in classical Hodgkin lymphoma. Study context: Patients were given intravenous nivolumab, 3 mg/kg, every 2 weeks.

Generated by immunoSEQ multiplex PCR, the TCRdb table keeps only in-frame clones and is missing some. The top ten hold under 4.5% of the sample, which has about 33,000 clones, around 68% seen once. Findings of the study overall: Although disease activity or prior therapy may be involved, causes of the repertoire differences remain undefined. The study reported lower baseline TCR diversity in newly diagnosed patients than in healthy donors.

Germline V lookup: CDR1 SGHAT, CDR2 FQNNGV. There are 11 residues in the CDR3. As to this clone: No antigen is known for it. At one end, the junction sequence differs from germline, possibly due to a read error.

Sample time point: cycle 4 day 1 (C4D1), after more than five weeks of nivolumab. Every patient relapsed after autologous stem cell transplantation, and brentuximab vedotin exposure varied. This TCR was sampled from a human donor with classical Hodgkin lymphoma. The chain is built from TRBV11-2 and TRBJ1-1; D uncertain. The sequencing used peripheral blood mononuclear cells (PBMCs), collected before the fourth cycle of nivolumab. The CDR3 protein is CASSSGAAEDF. The CDR3 DNA sequence: TGTGCCAGCAGCTCCGGTGCCGCCGAGGACTTT.